This T cell receptor beta chain was observed in a study of blood T cells in healthy people across ages. This CDR3 region has 13 residues. Germline V gene data show CDR1 as SGHVS and CDR2 as FNYEAQ. Trimming took 3 bases from V and 2 from J, leaving 5 bases between them. Together with a sample-barcoded 5' primer, a J-beta primer mix was included in a second PCR lasting about 7 to 12 cycles. TCRdb independently ran MiXCR on the 5' RACE reads; one entry per CDR3 protein. Of around 1,000,000 distinct CDR3 sequences in the sample, 35% to 40% were seen once. A minimum of 6 million PBMCs was isolated per sample. Of note for this clonotype: Its antigen remains unidentified.

Study-wide findings and caveats: The study regarded diversity estimates from one million T cells as underestimates.

Material: blood. The clonotype was recovered from a young man in good health. The chain has TRBV7-6 and TRBJ1-3; D is unclear. CDR3 bases: TGTGCCAGCAGCTTGCAGGCTGGAAACACCATATATTTT. Translation: CASSLQAGNTIYF.